The 17 T cell receptor beta chains below come from one sample, sequenced in a study of blood T cell repertoires in COVID-19. Sequencing was performed with immunoSEQ multiplex PCR; in TCRdb, only in-frame clones are kept and a portion is missing. The data show under 130,000 clones, with about 88% seen just once and over 2% held by the top ten. The sample taken for sequencing was peripheral blood. The receptor set was obtained from a human donor in a cohort sampled during active COVID-19.

The chain carries TRBV7-6 and TRBJ1-1; D might be TRBD1 (5 bases). V lost 5 bases and J lost 2, with 15 bases in between. CDR3 length: 15 residues. CDR1 SGHVS and CDR2 FNYEAQ come from the germline V gene. CDR3 in amino acids: CASSPRQLANTEAFF. The CDR3 bases are TGTGCCAGCAGCCCCCGACAGCTTGCTAACACTGAAGCTTTCTTT.

The chain is built from TRBV21-1 and TRBJ2-1; TRBD1, the table's D call, lacks a check against the DNA. TRBV21-1 is designated a pseudogene. This CDR3 contains 15 residues. CDR3 loop: CASSKFLDRYNEQFF. The CDR3 region has the DNA TGTGCCAGCAGCAAATTCCTGGACAGATACAATGAGCAGTTCTTC.

With respect to this clone: The junction differs from germline at one of its ends, possibly a read error. The genes are TRBV6-5 and TRBJ1-2; 7 positions match TRBD1. This CDR3 contains 14 residues. Germline V CDR1 and CDR2: MNHEY, SVGAGI. The CDR3 DNA is TGTGCCAGCAGTGACTCAGGGACAGCCTATGGCTACACCTTC. Protein: CASSDSGTAYGYTF.

The genes are TRBV6-5 and TRBJ2-1, with no clear D. This CDR3 has 14 residues. Deletions cut 7 bases from V and 2 bases from J, with 12 bases between. Per germline, CDR1 MNHEY and CDR2 SVGAGI. CDR3: CASTKQPTYNEQFF. Written as DNA, the CDR3 is TGTGCCAGCACCAAACAGCCCACCTACAATGAGCAGTTCTTC.

This sequence joins TRBV5-6 and TRBJ2-3; TRBD1 agrees at 10 bases. Losses at the gene ends were 2 bases for V and 4 bases for J; bases not matched to a gene: 7. This CDR3 is built from 16 residues. Germline V gene lookup returns CDR1 SGHDT and CDR2 YYEEEE. The CDR3 protein is CASSFRVTGGADTQYF. In DNA, the CDR3 is TGTGCCAGCAGCTTCCGGGTGACAGGGGGCGCAGATACGCAGTATTTT.

Worth noting for this clone: The junction does not match germline at one end; this may be a read error. The V and J genes are TRBV12-3 or TRBV12-4 and TRBJ1-2; 7 bases are shared with TRBD1. This CDR3 contains 13 residues. The CDR3 sequence: CASSTQVRQGLNF. For the CDR3, the DNA is TGTGCCAGCAGTACACAGGTCCGACAGGGCTTGAACTTC.

The rearrangement joins TRBV6-4 to TRBJ2-1, with 8 bases lining up with TRBD2. V trimming: 4 bases; J trimming: 4 bases; junction bases outside the gene matches: 9. The CDR3 runs to 16 residues. Germline assignment: CDR1 MRHNA and CDR2 SNTAGT. CDR3 coding DNA: TGTGCCAGCAGTGCCGAAATGAGCGGGGGATACAATGAGCAGTTCTTC. Protein: CASSAEMSGGYNEQFF.

This chain connects TRBV7-2 to TRBJ2-7, with D perhaps matching TRBD2 (7 bases). CDR1 and CDR2 (germline): SGHTA, FQGNSA. The CDR3 totals 15 residues. V shed 4 bases and J shed 3 bases, with 16 bases lying between them. The CDR3 bases are TGTGCCAGCAGCTCAGGGGAGGGCCTTTTCTACGAGCAGTACTTC. This gives the protein CASSSGEGLFYEQYF.

The chain joins TRBV6-5 to TRBJ2-7; TRBD1 aligns across 11 bases. The V segment lost 3 bases and the J segment 2 bases; nucleotides outside the gene matches: 3. The CDR3 contains 15 residues. CDR1 is MNHEY, CDR2 SVGAGI, per germline. The CDR3 nucleotides are TGTGCCAGCAGTTATCTGGGACAGGGGGCCTACGAGCAGTACTTC. Its protein product is CASSYLGQGAYEQYF.

The chain is built from TRBV27 and TRBJ1-4; no firm D call. Germline V gene data show CDR1 as MNHEY and CDR2 as SMNVEV (reference sequence). The CDR3 is 15 residues long. Trimming removed 7 bases at V and 2 bases at J, with 14 bases between. For the CDR3, the DNA is TGTGCCAGCACTTGGCTGGGAGCCACTAATGAAAAACTGTTTTTT. It yields the protein CASTWLGATNEKLFF.

Written as DNA, the CDR3 is TGTGCCAGCTCACGTGACAGGAACACTGAAGCTTTCTTT. This sequence encodes CASSRDRNTEAFF. The rearrangement uses TRBV18 and TRBJ1-1; D perhaps matches TRBD1 (5 bases). Germline-derived CDR1 and CDR2 are KGHSH and LQKENI. The CDR3 spans 13 residues. Trimming removed 4 bases from V and 1 base from J, with 7 bases in between.

This clone was counted a single time. J is TRBJ1-2 and V is TRBV6-5, with D possibly matching TRBD1 (6 bases). Germline assignment: CDR1 MNHEY and CDR2 SVGAGI. The CDR3 runs 13 residues. Trimming removed 7 bases at V and 4 bases at J, with 13 bases between. The CDR3 spells CASKGHLLYGYTF. Written as DNA, the CDR3 is TGTGCCAGCAAGGGACATCTTCTCTATGGCTACACCTTC.

The rearrangement uses TRBV19 and TRBJ1-5; a possible D gene is TRBD1 (5 bases). CDR3 length equals 15 residues. Germline V gene data show CDR1 as LNHDA and CDR2 as SQIVND (reference sequence). V shed 1 base and J shed 0 bases, with 7 bases lying between them. The CDR3 DNA reads TGTGCCAGTAGTATAGGACAGTATAGCAATCAGCCCCAGCATTTT. Translated: CASSIGQYSNQPQHF.

This clone was observed a handful of times. The chain has TRBV28 and TRBJ2-7, with 9 bases lining up with TRBD1. The CDR3 runs to 12 residues. Germline values: CDR1 MDHEN, CDR2 SYDVKM. V lost 5 bases to trimming and J lost 9 bases; unmatched junction nucleotides: 5. The CDR3 sequence: CASSLTGGAQYF. The CDR3 region has the DNA TGTGCCAGCAGTCTTACAGGGGGCGCGCAGTACTTC.

This chain uses TRBV25-1 with TRBJ2-5; 16 bases map to TRBD2. Germline V gives CDR1 MGHDK, CDR2 SYGVNS. This CDR3 region has 17 residues. V was pared by 3 bases and J by 1 base, with 2 bases of the junction left unmatched. As DNA, the CDR3 is TGTGCCAGCAGTGAGGGACTAGCGGGAGGGTCCCAAGAGACCCAGTACTTC. Its protein is CASSEGLAGGSQETQYF.

J is TRBJ2-1 and V is TRBV25-1; no firm D call. This CDR3 has 12 amino acids. Trimming stripped 8 bases from V and 0 bases from J, with 5 bases between. Germline loops: CDR1 MGHDK, CDR2 SYGVNS. In nucleotides, the CDR3 is TGTGCCAGCGGCGGCTCCTACAATGAGCAGTTCTTC. Protein sequence: CASGGSYNEQFF.

This clone was seen a few times. The CDR3: CASSERSSGEQYF. The CDR3 DNA follows: TGCGCCAGCAGTGAACGTTCCTCGGGGGAGCAGTACTTC. The V gene is TRBV5-1, the J gene TRBJ2-7, with TRBD2 as a possible D gene (5 bases). The CDR3 length is 13 residues. V was cut by 5 bases and J by 7 bases, with 16 bases left in between. Germline-derived CDR1 and CDR2 are SGHRS and YFSETQ.